This T cell receptor (beta chain) emerged from a study of T cell responses to AZD1222 COVID-19 vaccine. Data came from immunoSEQ multiplex PCR; TCRdb stores just in-frame clones and leaves some out. The sample has over 100,000 clones, 70% to 90% seen once. This CDR3 has 18 residues. Trimming removed 6 bases from V and 2 bases from J; junction bases left unmatched: 9. CDR1 and CDR2 (germline): LNHDA, SQIVND (reference sequence). About this clone itself: Its antigen remains unknown.

Study-level points and caveats: Mostly white British, mostly female donors; authors suggested clonal diversity may be underestimated. Spike-specific TCR breadth and depth grew following two AZD1222 doses. All repertoire sampling was performed exclusively after the peak T cell response. Baseline seropositivity characterized only 5 to 7 AZD1222 recipients.

The receptor comes from an adult who received the MenACWY meningococcal vaccine as a control. The chain links TRBV19 to TRBJ2-6; TRBD1 matches 11 bases. The sample in question was peripheral blood, obtained 28 days after the second dose of the MenACWY control vaccine. The CDR3 sequence: CASSPFGQGAPGANVLTF. DNA of the CDR3: TGTGCCAGTAGCCCATTCGGACAGGGGGCTCCTGGGGCCAACGTCCTGACTTTC.